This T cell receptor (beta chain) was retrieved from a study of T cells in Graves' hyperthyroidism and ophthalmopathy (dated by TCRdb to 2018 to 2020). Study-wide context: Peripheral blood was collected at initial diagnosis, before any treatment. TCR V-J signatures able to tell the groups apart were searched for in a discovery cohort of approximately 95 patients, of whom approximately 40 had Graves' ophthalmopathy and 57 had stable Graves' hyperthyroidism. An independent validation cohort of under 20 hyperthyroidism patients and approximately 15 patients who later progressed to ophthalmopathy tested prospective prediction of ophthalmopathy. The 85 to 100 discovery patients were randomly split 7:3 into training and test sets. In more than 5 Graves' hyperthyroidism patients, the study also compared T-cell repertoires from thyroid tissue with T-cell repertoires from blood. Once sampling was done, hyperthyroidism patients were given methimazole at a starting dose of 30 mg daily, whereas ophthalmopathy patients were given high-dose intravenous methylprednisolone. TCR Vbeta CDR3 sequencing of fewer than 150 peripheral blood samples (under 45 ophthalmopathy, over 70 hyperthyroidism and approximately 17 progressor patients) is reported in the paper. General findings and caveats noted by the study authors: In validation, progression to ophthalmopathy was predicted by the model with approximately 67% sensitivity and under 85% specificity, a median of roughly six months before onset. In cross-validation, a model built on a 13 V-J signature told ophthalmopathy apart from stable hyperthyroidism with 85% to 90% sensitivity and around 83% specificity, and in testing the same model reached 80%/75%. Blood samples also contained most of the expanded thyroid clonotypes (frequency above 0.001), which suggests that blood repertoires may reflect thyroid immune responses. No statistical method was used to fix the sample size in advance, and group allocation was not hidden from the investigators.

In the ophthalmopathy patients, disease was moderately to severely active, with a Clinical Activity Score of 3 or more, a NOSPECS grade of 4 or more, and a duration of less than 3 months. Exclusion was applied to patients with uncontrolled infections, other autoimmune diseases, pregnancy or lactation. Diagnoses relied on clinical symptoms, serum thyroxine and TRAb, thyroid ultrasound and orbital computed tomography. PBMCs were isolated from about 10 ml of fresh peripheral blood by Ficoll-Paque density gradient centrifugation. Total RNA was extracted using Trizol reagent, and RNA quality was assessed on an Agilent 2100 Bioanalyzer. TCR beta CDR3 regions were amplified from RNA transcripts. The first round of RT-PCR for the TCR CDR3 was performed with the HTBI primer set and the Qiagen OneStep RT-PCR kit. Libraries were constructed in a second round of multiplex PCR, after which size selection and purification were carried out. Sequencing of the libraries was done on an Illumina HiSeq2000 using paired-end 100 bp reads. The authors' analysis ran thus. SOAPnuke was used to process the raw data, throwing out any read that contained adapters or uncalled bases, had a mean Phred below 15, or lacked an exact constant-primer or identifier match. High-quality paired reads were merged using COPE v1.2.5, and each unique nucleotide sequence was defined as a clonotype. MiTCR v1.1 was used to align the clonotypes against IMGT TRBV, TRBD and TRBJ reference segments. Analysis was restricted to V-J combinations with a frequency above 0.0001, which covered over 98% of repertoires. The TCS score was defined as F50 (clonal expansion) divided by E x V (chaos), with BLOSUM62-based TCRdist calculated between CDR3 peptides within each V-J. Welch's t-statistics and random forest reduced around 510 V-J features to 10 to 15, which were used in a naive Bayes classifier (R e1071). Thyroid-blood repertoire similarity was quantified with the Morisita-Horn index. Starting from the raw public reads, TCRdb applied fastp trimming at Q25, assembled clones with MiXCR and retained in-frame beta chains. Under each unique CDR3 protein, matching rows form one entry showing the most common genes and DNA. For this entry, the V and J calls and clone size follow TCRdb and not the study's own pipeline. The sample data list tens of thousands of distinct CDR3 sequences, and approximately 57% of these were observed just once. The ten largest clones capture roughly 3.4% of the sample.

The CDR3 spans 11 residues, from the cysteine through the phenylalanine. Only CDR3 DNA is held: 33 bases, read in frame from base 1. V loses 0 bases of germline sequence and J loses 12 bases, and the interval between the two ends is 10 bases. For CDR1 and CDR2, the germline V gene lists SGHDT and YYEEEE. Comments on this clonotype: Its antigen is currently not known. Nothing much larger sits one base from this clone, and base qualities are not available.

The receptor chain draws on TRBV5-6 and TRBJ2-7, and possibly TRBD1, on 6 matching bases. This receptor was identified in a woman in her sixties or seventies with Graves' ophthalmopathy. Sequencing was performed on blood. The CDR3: CASSLDREMYF. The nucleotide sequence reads TGTGCCAGCAGCTTGGACAGGGAGATGTACTTC.